Below, one T cell receptor beta chain is given with its context. The data belong to a study of blood T cell repertoires in COVID-19. Study-wide background: COVID-19 samples from acute and convalescent phases originated in the United States, Italy and Spain. Sources were T cells, B-cell-depleted T cells, or PBMCs; the material itself was cDNA or gDNA.

Original data processing: Amplification with reference gene primers provided the estimates of nucleated cell counts. Some clones are missing from TCRdb's copy, which holds only in-frame ones; the method was immunoSEQ multiplex PCR. The V and J calls and clone size come from that table; D and trimming were worked out from the DNA. This sample yields 360,000 or so clones, of which roughly 90% are seen a single time; approximately 6.2% belongs to the top ten. This CDR3 has 16 amino acids. The germline V and J ends were trimmed by 0 bases and 0 bases, with 9 bases remaining between them. Germline V CDR1 and CDR2: ENHRY, SYGVKD.

This sequence joins TRBV10-3 and TRBJ1-5; no firm D call. Sequencing used peripheral blood. The TCR was taken from a man younger than 30 with active or convalescent COVID-19. The CDR3 nucleotides are TGTGCCATCAGTGAGTCTGGCAAGTATAGCAATCAGCCCCAGCATTTT. It translates to CAISESGKYSNQPQHF.